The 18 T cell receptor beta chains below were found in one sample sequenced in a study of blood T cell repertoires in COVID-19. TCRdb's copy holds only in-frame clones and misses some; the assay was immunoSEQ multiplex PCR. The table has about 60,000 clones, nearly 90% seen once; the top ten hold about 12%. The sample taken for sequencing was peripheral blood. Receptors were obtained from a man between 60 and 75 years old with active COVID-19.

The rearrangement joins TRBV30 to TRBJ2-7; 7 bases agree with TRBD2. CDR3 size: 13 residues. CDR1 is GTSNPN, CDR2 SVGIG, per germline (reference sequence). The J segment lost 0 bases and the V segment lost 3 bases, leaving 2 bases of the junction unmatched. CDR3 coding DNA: TGTGCCTGGAGCGGGGGGAACTCCTACGAGCAGTACTTC. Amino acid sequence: CAWSGGNSYEQYF.

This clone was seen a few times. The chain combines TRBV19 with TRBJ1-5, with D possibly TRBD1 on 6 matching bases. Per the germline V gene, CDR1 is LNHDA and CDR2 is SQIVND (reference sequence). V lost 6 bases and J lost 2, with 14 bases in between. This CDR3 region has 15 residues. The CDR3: CASRLTGSGNQPQHF. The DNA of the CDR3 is TGTGCCAGTAGGTTGACAGGCTCGGGCAATCAGCCCCAGCATTTT.

The CDR3 bases are TGTGCCAGCAGCTACGGTCCAGGGGTGTCTGAAGCTTTCTTT. Amino acids: CASSYGPGVSEAFF. The chain employs TRBV7-3 and TRBJ1-1; weak D call: TRBD1 (6 bases). This CDR3 region has 14 residues. Germline CDR1 and CDR2: SGHTA and FQGTGA. The V end lost 4 bases, the J end lost 6 bases, and 15 bases lay between the germline ends.

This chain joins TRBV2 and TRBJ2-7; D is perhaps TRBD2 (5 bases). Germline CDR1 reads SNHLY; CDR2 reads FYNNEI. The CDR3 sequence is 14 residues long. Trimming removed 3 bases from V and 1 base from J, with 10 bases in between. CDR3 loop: CASSDPGVSYEQYF. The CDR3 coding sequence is TGTGCCAGCAGTGACCCCGGGGTATCCTACGAGCAGTACTTC.

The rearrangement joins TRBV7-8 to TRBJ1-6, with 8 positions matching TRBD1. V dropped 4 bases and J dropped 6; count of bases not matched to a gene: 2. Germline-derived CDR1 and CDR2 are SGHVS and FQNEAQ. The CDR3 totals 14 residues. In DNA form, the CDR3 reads TGTGCCAGCAGCTCAGGACAGGGTAATTCACCCCTCCACTTT. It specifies CASSSGQGNSPLHF.

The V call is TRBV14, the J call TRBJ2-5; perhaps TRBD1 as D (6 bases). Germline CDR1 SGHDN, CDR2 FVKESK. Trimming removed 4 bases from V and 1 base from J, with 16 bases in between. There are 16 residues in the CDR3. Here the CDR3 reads CASSPTGRGLQETQYF. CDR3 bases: TGTGCCAGCAGCCCAACAGGGAGAGGCCTCCAAGAGACCCAGTACTTC.

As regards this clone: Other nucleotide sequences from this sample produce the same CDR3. DNA for the CDR3: TGCGCCAGCAGCCAAGTGGGAGGGCTCGGGTCACCCCTCCACTTT. It yields the protein CASSQVGGLGSPLHF. This chain links TRBV4-3 with TRBJ1-6; D remains ambiguous. CDR1 LGHNA and CDR2 YSLEER come from the germline V gene. The V and J ends lost 1 base and 10 bases respectively, with 14 bases between them. This CDR3 contains 15 residues.

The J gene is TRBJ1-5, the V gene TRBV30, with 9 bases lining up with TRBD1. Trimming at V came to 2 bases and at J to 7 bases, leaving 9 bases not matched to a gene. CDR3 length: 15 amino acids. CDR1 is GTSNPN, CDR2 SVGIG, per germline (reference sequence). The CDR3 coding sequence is TGTGCCTGGAGTCCGGGACAGGGTACGAGACAGCCCCAGCATTTT. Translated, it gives CAWSPGQGTRQPQHF.

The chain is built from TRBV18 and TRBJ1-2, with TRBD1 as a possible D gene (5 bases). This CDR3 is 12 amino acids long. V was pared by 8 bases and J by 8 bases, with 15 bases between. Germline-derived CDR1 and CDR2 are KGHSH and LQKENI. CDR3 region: CASGAGNEGYTF. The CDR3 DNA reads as TGTGCCAGCGGTGCAGGGAATGAAGGCTACACCTTC.

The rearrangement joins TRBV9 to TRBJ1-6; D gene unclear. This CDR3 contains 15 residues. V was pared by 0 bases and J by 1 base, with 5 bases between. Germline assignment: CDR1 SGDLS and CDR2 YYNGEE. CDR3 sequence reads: CASSVAGSYNSPLHF. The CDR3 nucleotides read TGTGCCAGCAGCGTAGCAGGTTCCTATAATTCACCCCTCCACTTT.

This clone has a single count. As DNA, the CDR3 is TGTGCCAGCAGTTACGCAGGACAAACGATCGGAAACACCATATATTTT. Protein product: CASSYAGQTIGNTIYF. The chain links TRBV6-2 or TRBV6-3 to TRBJ1-3; D might be TRBD1 (5 bases). This CDR3 spans 16 amino acids. V was clipped by 2 bases and J by 4 bases, with 15 bases between them. The germline V gene has CDR1 MNHEY and CDR2 SVGEGT.

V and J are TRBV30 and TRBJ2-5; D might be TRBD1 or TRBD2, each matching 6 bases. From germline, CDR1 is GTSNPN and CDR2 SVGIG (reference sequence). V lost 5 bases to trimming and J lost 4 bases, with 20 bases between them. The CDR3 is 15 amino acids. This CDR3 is CAWGGGAPGGETQYF. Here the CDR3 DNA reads TGTGCCTGGGGAGGGGGAGCCCCCGGGGGAGAGACCCAGTACTTC.

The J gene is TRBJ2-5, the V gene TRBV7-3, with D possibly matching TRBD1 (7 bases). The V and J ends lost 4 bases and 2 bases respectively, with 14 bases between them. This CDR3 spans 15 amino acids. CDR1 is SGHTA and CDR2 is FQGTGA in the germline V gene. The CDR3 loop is CASSSRQGGQETQYF. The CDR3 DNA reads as TGTGCCAGCAGCTCCAGGCAGGGGGGTCAAGAGACCCAGTACTTC. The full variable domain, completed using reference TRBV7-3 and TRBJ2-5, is GAGVSQTPSNKVTEKGKYVELRCDPISGHTALYWYRQSLGQGPEFLIYFQGTGAADDSGLPNDRFFAVRPEGSVSTLKIQRTERGDSAVYLCASSSRQGGQETQYFGPGTRLLVL.

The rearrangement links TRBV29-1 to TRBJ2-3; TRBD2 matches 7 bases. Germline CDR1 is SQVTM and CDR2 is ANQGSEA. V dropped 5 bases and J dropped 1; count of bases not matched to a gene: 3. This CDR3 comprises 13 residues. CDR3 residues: CSVKSGGTDTQYF. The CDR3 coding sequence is TGCAGCGTTAAAAGCGGGGGCACAGATACGCAGTATTTT.

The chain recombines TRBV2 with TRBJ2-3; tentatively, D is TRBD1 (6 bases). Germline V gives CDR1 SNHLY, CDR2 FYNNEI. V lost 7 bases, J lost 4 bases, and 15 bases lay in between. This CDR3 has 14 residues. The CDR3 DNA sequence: TGTGCCAGCACCCAGGGGTGGGTTGCAGATACGCAGTATTTT. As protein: CASTQGWVADTQYF.

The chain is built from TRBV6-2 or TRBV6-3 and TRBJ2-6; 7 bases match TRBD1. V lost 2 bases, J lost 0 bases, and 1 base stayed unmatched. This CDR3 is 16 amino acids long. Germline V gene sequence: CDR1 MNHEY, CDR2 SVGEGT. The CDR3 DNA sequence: TGTGCCAGCAGTTACCACAGGGGCTCTGGGGCCAACGTCCTGACTTTC. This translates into CASSYHRGSGANVLTF.

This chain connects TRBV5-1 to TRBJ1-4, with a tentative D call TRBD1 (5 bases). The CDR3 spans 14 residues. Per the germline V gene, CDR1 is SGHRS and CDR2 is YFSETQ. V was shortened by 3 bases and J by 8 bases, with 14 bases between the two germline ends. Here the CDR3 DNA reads TGCGCCAGCAGCTCCGGGGGAAGGGAGGAAAAACTGTTTTTT. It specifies CASSSGGREEKLFF.

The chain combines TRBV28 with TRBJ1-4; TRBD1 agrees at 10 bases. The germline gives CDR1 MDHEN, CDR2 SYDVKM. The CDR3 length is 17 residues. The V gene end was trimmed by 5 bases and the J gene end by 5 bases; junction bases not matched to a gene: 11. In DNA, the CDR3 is TGTGCCAGCAGTACACCGGGACAGGGGCGTCGGAATGAAAAACTGTTTTTT. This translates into CASSTPGQGRRNEKLFF.